The 14 T cell receptor beta chains given below trace back to one sample, sequenced in a study of T cell responses to AZD1222 COVID-19 vaccine. Some clones are missing from TCRdb's copy, which holds only in-frame ones; the method was immunoSEQ multiplex PCR. The sample consists of 120,000 to 150,000 clones, under 95% of them appearing once. Sequenced material: peripheral blood, taken on day 0 of AZD1222 vaccination. The receptor set was obtained from an adult in good health.

J is TRBJ2-7 and V is TRBV5-1, with TRBD1 matching over 7 bases. Per germline, CDR1 SGHRS and CDR2 YFSETQ. This CDR3 spans 14 amino acids. Unmatched junction bases numbered 8, after V lost 4 bases and J lost 4 bases. The CDR3 DNA is TGCGCCAGCAGCGCCGAGACAGGGTCTTACGAGCAGTACTTC. Residues: CASSAETGSYEQYF. Drawing the rest from reference TRBV5-1 and TRBJ2-7, the complete variable domain is KAGVTQTPRYLIKTRGQQVTLSCSPISGHRSVSWYQQTPGQGLQFLFEYFSETQRNKGNFPGRFSGRQFSNSRSEMNVSTLELGDSALYLCASSAETGSYEQYFGPGTRLTVT.

The rearrangement joins TRBV6-2 or TRBV6-3 to TRBJ1-5; D perhaps matches TRBD1 (6 bases). The CDR3 runs 14 residues. With 4 bases removed from V and 3 bases from J, the gap between germline ends came to 10 bases. Germline lookup yields CDR1 MNHEY and CDR2 SVGEGT. The CDR3 region has the DNA TGTGCCAGCAGTTCGACAGGCTACAATCAGCCCCAGCATTTT. Its protein is CASSSTGYNQPQHF.

This clone appeared once. CDR3: CASSRLQGREQFF. In nucleotides, the CDR3 is TGTGCCAGTAGTAGACTACAGGGACGCGAGCAGTTCTTC. The rearrangement uses TRBV19 and TRBJ2-1, with a weak D call TRBD1 (6 bases). CDR1 LNHDA and CDR2 SQIVND come from the germline V gene (reference sequence). The CDR3 totals 13 residues. The V end lost 4 bases, the J end lost 10 bases, and 14 bases lay between the germline ends.

This chain uses TRBV11-2 with TRBJ2-1; 9 positions agree with TRBD2. V shed 4 bases, J shed 10 bases, and the junction held 8 bases outside the gene matches. The CDR3 spans 14 residues. Germline V gives CDR1 SGHAT, CDR2 FQNNGV. CDR3 nucleotides: TGTGCCAGCAGCTGGACTAGCGAGGGGGGGGAGCAGTTCTTC. It specifies CASSWTSEGGEQFF. The full variable domain, its missing parts supplied by reference TRBV11-2 and TRBJ2-1, is EAGVAQSPRYKIIEKRQSVAFWCNPISGHATLYWYQQILGQGPKLLIQFQNNGVVDDSQLPKDRFSAERLKGVDSTLKIQPAKLEDSAVYLCASSWTSEGGEQFFGPGTRLTVL.

V and J are TRBV9 and TRBJ1-1, with D tentatively TRBD1 (5 bases). This CDR3 has 15 residues. The germline V gene has CDR1 SGDLS and CDR2 YYNGEE. V was cut by 3 bases and J by 0 bases, with 12 bases left in between. CDR3 region: CASSAAQVLNTEAFF. The CDR3 DNA reads TGTGCCAGCAGCGCCGCACAGGTTCTGAACACTGAAGCTTTCTTT.

The rearrangement links TRBV5-1 to TRBJ2-1; TRBD2 aligns across 11 bases. V lost 0 bases to trimming and J lost 9 bases; unmatched junction nucleotides: 8. Germline CDR1 SGHRS, CDR2 YFSETQ. The CDR3 extends over 16 amino acids. The CDR3 loop reads CASSLALAGGDSEQFF. The CDR3 DNA reads TGCGCCAGCAGCTTGGCTCTAGCGGGAGGAGACAGTGAGCAGTTCTTC.

The V call is TRBV6-5, the J call TRBJ2-7; a possible D gene is TRBD2 (5 bases). CDR3 length: 14 residues. CDR1 is MNHEY and CDR2 is SVGAGI in the germline V gene. V lost 6 bases, J lost 1 base, and 13 bases lay in between. The CDR3 bases are TGTGCCAGCAGCCCCCACGGGGTATCCTACGAGCAGTACTTC. Amino acids: CASSPHGVSYEQYF.

The chain uses TRBV18 and TRBJ2-2; tentatively, D is TRBD1 (6 bases). The germline gives CDR1 KGHSH, CDR2 LQKENI. V lost 3 bases and J 6 bases, leaving 23 bases between the germline ends. The CDR3 has 18 residues. Here the CDR3 DNA reads TGTGCCAGCTCACCTCTTCCCGCTACCGGGACAAGGGCCGGGGAGCTGTTTTTT. Residues: CASSPLPATGTRAGELFF.

The rearrangement joins TRBV13 to TRBJ2-1, with D uncertain. The CDR3 has 14 residues. Looked up from germline, CDR1 is PRHDT and CDR2 is FYEKMQ (reference sequence). Trimming took off 3 bases at V and 8 bases at J, with 14 bases between the two ends. The CDR3 coding sequence is TGTGCCAGCAGCTTCTCGGAACATACCGATGAGCAGTTCTTC. Amino acids: CASSFSEHTDEQFF.

The chain has TRBV27 and TRBJ2-7; 14 nucleotides align to TRBD2. V lost 5 bases and J lost 7; bases outside the gene matches: 7. The CDR3 is made up of 15 amino acids. Per the germline V gene, CDR1 is MNHEY and CDR2 is SMNVEV (reference sequence). The DNA of the CDR3 is TGTGCCAGCAGTGAGCCGGGACTAGCGGGAGTTGAGCAGTACTTC. Its protein product is CASSEPGLAGVEQYF.

The V call is TRBV19, the J call TRBJ2-2; D not resolved. Germline assignment: CDR1 LNHDA and CDR2 SQIVND (reference sequence). V was cut by 1 base and J by 7 bases, with 7 bases left in between. The CDR3 is 13 amino acids. In DNA, the CDR3 is TGTGCCAGTAGTATAGTGGGAAACGGGGAGCTGTTTTTT. It codes for CASSIVGNGELFF.

The chain links TRBV7-9 to TRBJ1-2, with D perhaps TRBD1 (5 bases). Germline V gene lookup returns CDR1 SEHNR and CDR2 FQNEAQ (reference sequence). The V end was cut by 2 bases, the J end by 5 bases, with 24 bases between. The CDR3 length is 18 residues. Here the CDR3 reads CASSLISIGLQGPYGYTF. DNA for the CDR3: TGTGCCAGCAGCTTAATCTCGATCGGTCTTCAGGGCCCGTATGGCTACACCTTC.

This rearrangement joins TRBV7-7 to TRBJ2-2, with D possibly being TRBD2 (6 bases). The CDR3 has 18 residues. The ends were cut back, 4 bases at V and 4 bases at J, with 22 bases in the middle. Germline V gene data show CDR1 as SSHAT and CDR2 as FNYEAQ (reference sequence). CDR3 coding DNA: TGTGCCAGCAGCTCCCGCGCCAGGTCCAGCGGGTCCACCGGGGAGCTGTTTTTT. Amino acids: CASSSRARSSGSTGELFF.

The V call is TRBV4-2, the J call TRBJ1-3, with D perhaps TRBD1 (5 bases). Germline CDR1 and CDR2: LGHNA and YNFKEQ. The CDR3 extends over 17 amino acids. V shed 1 base and J shed 4 bases, with 17 bases lying between them. CDR3 DNA: TGTGCCAGCAGCCAAGTCAGCGGGGGTGAGGGAGGAAACACCATATATTTT. Protein: CASSQVSGGEGGNTIYF.